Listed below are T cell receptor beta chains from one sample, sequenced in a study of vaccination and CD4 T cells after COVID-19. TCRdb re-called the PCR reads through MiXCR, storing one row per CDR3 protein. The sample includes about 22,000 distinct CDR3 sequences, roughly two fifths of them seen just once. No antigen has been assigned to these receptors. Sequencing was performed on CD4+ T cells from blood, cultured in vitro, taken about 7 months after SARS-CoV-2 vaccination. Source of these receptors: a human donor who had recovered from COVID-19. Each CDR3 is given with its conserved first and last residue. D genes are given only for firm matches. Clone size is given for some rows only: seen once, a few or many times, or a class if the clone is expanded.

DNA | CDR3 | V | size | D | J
TGCGCCAGCAGCCAGTTGACAGGCGACTTCTATGGCTACACCTTC | CASSQLTGDFYGYTF | TRBV4-1 | few | . | TRBJ1-2
TGCAGTGCTCCGCTGAGCGGGAGGAACACCGGGGAGCTGTTTTTT | CSAPLSGRNTGELFF | TRBV20-1 | few | TRBD2 | TRBJ2-2
TGTGCCAGCAGCTTGGTACCTAGCGGGGGAGAGACCCAGTACTTC | CASSLVPSGGETQYF | TRBV5-6 | . | TRBD2 | TRBJ2-5
TGCAGTGCTAGTTCCCTAGGGCCGGTCGACAAAAACATTCAGTACTTC | CSASSLGPVDKNIQYF | TRBV20-1 | few | . | TRBJ2-4
TGTGCCAGCAGCCGAGTGGGGCTAGGCGGCACTGAAGCTTTCTTT | CASSRVGLGGTEAFF | TRBV7-6 | . | . | TRBJ1-1
TGTGCCAGCAGTTTAATGGAAAGGGACCCTAACTATGGCTACACCTTC | CASSLMERDPNYGYTF | TRBV28 | . | . | TRBJ1-2
TGTGCCTGGTCCAAGTCGCTCAGTCAGCCCCAGCATTTT | CAWSKSLSQPQHF | TRBV30 | once | . | TRBJ1-5
TGTGCCAGCAGCCCCCGGGGAACAGCCTTCTACGAGCAGTACTTC | CASSPRGTAFYEQYF | TRBV5-8 | few | . | TRBJ2-7
TGCAGTGCTAGAGAAGGGGGTAGGAACACTGAAGCTTTCTTT | CSAREGGRNTEAFF | TRBV20-1 | few | . | TRBJ1-1
TGTGCCAGCAGTTTATCACGCGGCGGGAGGATTTCCTACAATGAGCAGTTCTTC | CASSLSRGGRISYNEQFF | TRBV27 | few | TRBD2 | TRBJ2-1
TGTGCCAGCAGCCTTACAATTCCCCCCTACGAGCAGTACTTC | CASSLTIPPYEQYF | TRBV11-2 | . | . | TRBJ2-7
TGTGCCAGCAGCTTAGTTCGGGACAATGAGCAGTTCTTC | CASSLVRDNEQFF | TRBV11-2 | few | . | TRBJ2-1
TGTGCCACCAGCAGAGATGGGGAGACCCAGTACTTC | CATSRDGETQYF | TRBV15 | few | . | TRBJ2-5
TGTGCCAGCAGCTTAGGAGGTCGCGGGGAGCTGTTTTTT | CASSLGGRGELFF | TRBV7-2 | once | . | TRBJ2-2
TGTGCCAGCAGTTTACCTGACGGGCATACGCAGTATTTT | CASSLPDGHTQYF | TRBV28 | . | . | TRBJ2-3
TGTGCCAGCAGTGATCTCCCGGCTCCCGGGACTATAATCGATGAGCAGTTCTTC | CASSDLPAPGTIIDEQFF | TRBV6-1 | . | TRBD2 | TRBJ2-1
TGTGCCAGCAGTTTAAGGGCAGTCTATGGCTACACCTTC | CASSLRAVYGYTF | TRBV27 | few | . | TRBJ1-2
TGTGCCAGCAGTCAAAGCGTCTATGAGCAGTACTTC | CASSQSVYEQYF | TRBV2 | . | . | TRBJ2-7
TGTGCCAGCAGCTTAGGGGTATCAGATACGCAGTATTTT | CASSLGVSDTQYF | TRBV7-2 | . | . | TRBJ2-3
TGCGCCAGCAGCCAAGACAGGCCCTCTAACTATGGCTACACCTTC | CASSQDRPSNYGYTF | TRBV4-1 | . | . | TRBJ1-2
TGCGCCAGCAGCCAAGAAGACAGTAACTATGGCTACACCTTC | CASSQEDSNYGYTF | TRBV4-1 | . | . | TRBJ1-2
TGTGCCATCAGTGAGTGGAGGGGAGAGACCCAGTACTTC | CAISEWRGETQYF | TRBV10-3 | . | . | TRBJ2-5
TGTGCCAGCAGTTCCTGGGGTGAAGCTTTCTTT | CASSSWGEAFF | TRBV28 | few | . | TRBJ1-1
TGTGCCACCAGAACAGGCTACCAAGAGACCCAGTACTTC | CATRTGYQETQYF | TRBV15 | medium-sized | . | TRBJ2-5
TGTGCCAGCAGCTTAAGAGGCGCTGGATTGGATGGACAGCCCCAGCATTTT | CASSLRGAGLDGQPQHF | TRBV7-6 | . | . | TRBJ1-5
TGTGCCACCAGGATCGAAGCCCAGCATTTT | CATRIEAQHF | TRBV24-1 | . | . | TRBJ1-5
TGCAGTGCTAACCGGCGGGGGACTAGCGGGGAGACCCAGTACTTC | CSANRRGTSGETQYF | TRBV20-1 | . | TRBD2 | TRBJ2-5
TGTGCCAGCAGCTTCCACAGGGGGTCGGACACTGAAGCTTTCTTT | CASSFHRGSDTEAFF | TRBV11-3 | medium-sized | TRBD1 | TRBJ1-1
TGCAGTGCTAGGGGTGGGCCGGGAGCAGATTCACCCCTCCACTTT | CSARGGPGADSPLHF | TRBV20-1 | few | . | TRBJ1-6
TGTGCCAGCAGCTTCAAGCGGGGGGGCTTGGAGACCCAGTACTTC | CASSFKRGGLETQYF | TRBV7-3 | . | TRBD2 | TRBJ2-5
TGTGCCAGCAGTGCGGGGGGCGCGAGCTCCGATTCACCCCTCCACTTT | CASSAGGASSDSPLHF | TRBV6-1 | few | . | TRBJ1-6
TGTGCCAGCAGTTACGCCCCGGTCGGGGGGAACACTGAAGCTTTCTTT | CASSYAPVGGNTEAFF | TRBV6-5 | . | . | TRBJ1-1
TGTGCCAGTAGCATGAACTGGGGTTACAATCAGCCCCAGCATTTT | CASSMNWGYNQPQHF | TRBV19 | . | . | TRBJ1-5
TGTGCCAGCAGAGAGTCGACAGGGGCGAGCGCGAACACCGGGGAGCTGTTTTTT | CASRESTGASANTGELFF | TRBV7-3 | few | TRBD1 | TRBJ2-2
TGTGCCAGCAGCAGCGGACTAGCGGCCTACAATGAGCAGTTCTTC | CASSSGLAAYNEQFF | TRBV7-2 | few | TRBD2 | TRBJ2-1
TGTGCCAGCAGTGATCCGGGACTCTACGAGCAGTACTTC | CASSDPGLYEQYF | TRBV2 | . | . | TRBJ2-7